This TCR beta chain stems from a study of blood T cell repertoires in COVID-19 (dated by TCRdb to 2020 to 2021). About the full investigation: Samples covering the acute and convalescent phases of COVID-19 were provided by collaborators in the United States, Italy and Spain. The material from the prospective study consisted of cDNA or gDNA derived from T cells, B-cell-depleted T cells, or PBMCs. Deeply sampled blood TCRbeta repertoires from subjects exposed to, actively infected with, or recovered from COVID-19 were included in the dataset. The repertoires were made available in a free public database intended to serve as a resource for research on the immune response to SARS-CoV-2. Samples came from the ongoing ImmuneRACE study (first 160 participants) plus 1,254 subjects from 6 global collaborators. Sample metadata almost always included a de-identified subject ID, COVID-19 status, age in years and sex. HLA class I and class II types, where available, came from metadata supplied by the sample provider rather than from assay-based typing. Results and caveats for the whole study, not just this receptor: The amount of clinical and demographic metadata varied by source and participant and was provided uncurated.

Each collaborating institution followed its own protocols to collect whole blood in K2EDTA tubes. For TCRbeta analysis, collaborators shipped samples as frozen whole blood, isolated PBMCs, or DNA extracted from either of those sample types. Of note for this clone: What antigen it recognizes has not been identified. The input lacks base qualities; no much larger clone sits a single base away.

Reading from cysteine to phenylalanine, the CDR3 counts 14 amino acids. CDR3 DNA only is kept here, 42 bases in frame from base 1. Trimming at the junction amounts to 3 bases on V and 10 bases on J, and the germline ends lie 13 bases apart. CDR1 and CDR2, per the germline V gene (reference sequence), are MNHEY and SMNVEV. TCRbeta CDR3 regions were amplified from genomic DNA using the immunoSEQ Assay, a bias-controlled multiplex PCR. On the study's bioinformatics: The number of nucleated cells in each sample was estimated by amplification of reference gene primers within the assay. To quantify the absolute abundance of each unique TCRbeta CDR3 rearrangement, sequence reads were collapsed and filtered. For each sample, productive Simpson clonality was calculated by taking the square root of Simpson's diversity index across productive rearrangements. This immuneACCESS table, as held by TCRdb, lists in-frame sequences with V and J called but not all clones. Of the missing ones, under half trace to an unresolved V gene in checked studies; the others have no known cause. That table gives V, J and clone size, and the DNA gave D and trimming. Present in this sample are under 150,000 clones, around nine tenths of which were seen just once. Of the sample, about 1.9% falls within the top ten clones.

The sequence came from a human donor with active COVID-19. The donor label of this sample is uncertain. The sequenced sample was peripheral blood. The sequence joins TRBV27 to TRBJ1-6; no confident D gene assignment can be made. The nucleotides read TGTGCCAGCAGTTTTGGCCGAACGGGGTCACCCCTCCACTTT. Its protein product is CASSFGRTGSPLHF.